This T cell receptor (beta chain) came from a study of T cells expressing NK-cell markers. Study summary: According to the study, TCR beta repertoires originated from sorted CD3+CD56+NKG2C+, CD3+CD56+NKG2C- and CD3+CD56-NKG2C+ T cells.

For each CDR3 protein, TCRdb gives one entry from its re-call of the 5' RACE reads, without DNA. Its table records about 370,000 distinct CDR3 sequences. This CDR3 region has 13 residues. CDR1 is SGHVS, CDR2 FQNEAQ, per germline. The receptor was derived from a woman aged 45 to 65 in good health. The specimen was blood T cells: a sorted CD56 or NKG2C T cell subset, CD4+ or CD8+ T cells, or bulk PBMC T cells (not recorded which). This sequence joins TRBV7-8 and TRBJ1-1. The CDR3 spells CASSLPHNPEAFF.